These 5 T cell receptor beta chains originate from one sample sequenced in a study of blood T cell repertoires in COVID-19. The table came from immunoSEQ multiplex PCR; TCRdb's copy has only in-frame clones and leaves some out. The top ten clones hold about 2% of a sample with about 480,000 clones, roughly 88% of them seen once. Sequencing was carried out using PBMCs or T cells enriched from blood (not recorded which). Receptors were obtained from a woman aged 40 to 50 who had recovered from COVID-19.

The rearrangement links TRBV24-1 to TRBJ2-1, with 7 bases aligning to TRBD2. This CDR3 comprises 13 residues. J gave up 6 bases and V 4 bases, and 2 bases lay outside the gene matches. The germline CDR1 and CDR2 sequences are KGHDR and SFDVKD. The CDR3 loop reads CATSESSGNEQFF. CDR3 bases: TGTGCCACCAGTGAATCTAGCGGCAATGAGCAGTTCTTC.

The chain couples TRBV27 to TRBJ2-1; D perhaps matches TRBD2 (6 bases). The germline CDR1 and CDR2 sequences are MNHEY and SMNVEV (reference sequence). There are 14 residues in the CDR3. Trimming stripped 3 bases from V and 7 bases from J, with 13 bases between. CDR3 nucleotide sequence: TGTGCCAGCAGTTTCGGGCTAGCGAAGAATGAGCAGTTCTTC. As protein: CASSFGLAKNEQFF.

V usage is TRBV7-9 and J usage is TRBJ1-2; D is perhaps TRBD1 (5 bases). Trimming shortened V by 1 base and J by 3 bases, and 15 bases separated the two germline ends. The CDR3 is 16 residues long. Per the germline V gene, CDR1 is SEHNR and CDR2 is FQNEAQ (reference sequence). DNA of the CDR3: TGTGCCAGCAGCTTAGGCACGGAGGGGTACCACTATGGCTACACCTTC. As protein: CASSLGTEGYHYGYTF.

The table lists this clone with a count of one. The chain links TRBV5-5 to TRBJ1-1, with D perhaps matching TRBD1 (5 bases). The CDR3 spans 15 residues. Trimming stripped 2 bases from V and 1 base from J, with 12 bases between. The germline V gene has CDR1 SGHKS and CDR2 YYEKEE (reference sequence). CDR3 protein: CASSFLLTANTEAFF. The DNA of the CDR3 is TGTGCCAGCAGCTTTTTACTGACAGCGAACACTGAAGCTTTCTTT.

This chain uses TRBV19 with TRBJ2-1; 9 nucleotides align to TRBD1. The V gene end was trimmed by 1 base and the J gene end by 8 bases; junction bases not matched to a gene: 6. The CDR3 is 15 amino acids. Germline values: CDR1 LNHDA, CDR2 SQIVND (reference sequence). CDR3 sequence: CASSIGQGVGYEQFF. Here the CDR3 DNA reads TGTGCCAGTAGTATAGGACAGGGGGTTGGATATGAGCAGTTCTTC.